This TCR beta chain was found in a study of monozygotic twins with inflammatory bowel disease. Whole blood that had not undergone T cell sorting provided the isolated total RNA. From 3,500 to 4,500 ng of total RNA, each TCR library was prepared. TCRdb reprocessed the 5' RACE reads and reports one entry per CDR3 protein, with no DNA. The sample is made up of about 330,000 distinct CDR3 sequences, and the top ten hold 2% to 2.5% of it. Concerning this clonotype: What it binds is not known.

Study conclusions and caveats: Healthy co-twins showed greater TCRbeta diversity (inverse Simpson) than IBD patients. Patient repertoire variability may have increased through differing immunosuppressive treatments.

Sequenced input: blood. The TCR was taken from a human donor with ulcerative colitis or Crohn's disease, or a healthy co-twin of an affected twin (not recorded which).

The CDR3 sequence is CSVEVGKEAKNIQYF. The chain carries TRBV29-1 and TRBJ2-4. CDR1 is SQVTM, CDR2 ANQGSEA, per germline. CDR3 length equals 15 residues. Supplemented by reference TRBV29-1 and TRBJ2-4, the full variable domain reads SAVISQKPSRDICQRGTSLTIQCQVDSQVTMMFWYRQQPGQSLTLIATANQGSEATYESGFVIDKFPISRPNLTFSTLTVSNMSPEDSSIYLCSVEVGKEAKNIQYFGAGTRLSVL.